These 28 T cell receptor beta chains came from one sample sequenced in a study of cytomegalovirus exposure and HLA in healthy donors. PCR involved 60 Vbeta and 13 Jbeta primers. The repertoire was sequenced with immunoSEQ multiplex PCR; TCRdb's copy has only in-frame clones and lacks some. The sample yields about 170,000 clones, around 84% seen once. What was sequenced was PBMCs. The origin of the receptors is a young man in good health and CMV-seropositive.

The chain combines TRBV5-1 with TRBJ2-7; 11 nucleotides agree with TRBD2. V dropped 0 bases and J dropped 1; count of bases not matched to a gene: 15. The CDR3 sequence is 20 residues long. Germline loops: CDR1 SGHRS, CDR2 YFSETQ. CDR3 in amino acids: CASSLEGLAVLERGSYEQYF. The CDR3 DNA reads as TGCGCCAGCAGCTTGGAGGGACTAGCGGTTCTTGAGAGGGGGTCCTACGAGCAGTACTTC.

This chain joins TRBV19 and TRBJ2-6; tentative D call: TRBD1 (6 bases). This CDR3 region has 19 residues. CDR1 LNHDA and CDR2 SQIVND come from the germline V gene (reference sequence). V lost 3 bases, J lost 2 bases, and 20 bases lay in between. As DNA, the CDR3 is TGTGCCAGTAGTATTCCCGACAGGCCCCAGCACACTGGGGCCAACGTCCTGACTTTC. Translating gives CASSIPDRPQHTGANVLTF.

This sequence joins TRBV7-8 and TRBJ2-1; 14 bases are shared with TRBD2. Losses at the gene ends were 5 bases for V and 3 bases for J; bases not matched to a gene: 9. This CDR3 contains 18 residues. CDR1 and CDR2 from the germline V gene are SGHVS and FQNEAQ. The CDR3 DNA reads TGTGCCAGCAGCGGGGGACTAGCGGGAGAATTGGACTACAATGAGCAGTTCTTC. Its translation: CASSGGLAGELDYNEQFF.

The chain is built from TRBV5-6 and TRBJ2-2, with 12 bases fitting TRBD2. The germline CDR1 and CDR2 sequences are SGHDT and YYEEEE. J lost 4 bases, V lost 1 base, and 2 bases had no gene match. The CDR3 consists of 16 residues. The CDR3 here is CASSLWTSGITGELFF. The DNA of the CDR3 is TGTGCCAGCAGCTTGTGGACTAGCGGGATCACCGGGGAGCTGTTTTTT. The entire variable domain, with the rest obtained from reference TRBV5-6 and TRBJ2-2, is as follows: DAGVTQSPTHLIKTRGQQVTLRCSPKSGHDTVSWYQQALGQGPQFIFQYYEEEERQRGNFPDRFSGHQFPNYSSELNVNALLLGDSALYLCASSLWTSGITGELFFGEGSRLTVL.

The chain has TRBV4-3 and TRBJ2-1; TRBD2 aligns across 13 bases. This CDR3 comprises 15 residues. The ends lost 4 bases at V and 8 bases at J; junction bases unmatched: 5. Germline lookup yields CDR1 LGHNA and CDR2 YSLEER. As DNA, the CDR3 is TGCGCCAGCAGCCCTGGACTAGCGGGAGACCATGAGCAGTTCTTC. Encoded protein: CASSPGLAGDHEQFF.

The chain uses TRBV10-1 and TRBJ2-7; 8 bases are shared with TRBD2. V was clipped by 8 bases and J by 3 bases; unmatched bases: 0. In germline, CDR1 is WNHNN, CDR2 SYGVQD (reference sequence). The CDR3 spans 11 residues. As DNA, the CDR3 is TGCGCCAGCGGGACTAGCTACGAGCAGTACTTC. This sequence encodes CASGTSYEQYF.

This clone was seen once. V is TRBV2 and J is TRBJ2-4, with a possible D match to TRBD1 (7 bases). V lost 4 bases to trimming and J lost 6 bases, with 16 bases between them. Germline-derived CDR1 and CDR2 are SNHLY and FYNNEI. This CDR3 is built from 15 residues. CDR3 DNA sequence: TGTGCCAGCAGTGTAGCGGACAGGTTCGGAAACATTCAGTACTTC. It translates to CASSVADRFGNIQYF.

This rearrangement joins TRBV7-8 to TRBJ2-4, with D unresolved. Per germline, CDR1 SGHVS and CDR2 FQNEAQ. CDR3 length: 16 residues. Trimming stripped 5 bases from V and 4 bases from J, with 18 bases between. The CDR3 DNA follows: TGTGCCAGCAGCCTCCAAGGCCGGAGCTCGAAAAACATTCAGTACTTC. Amino acids: CASSLQGRSSKNIQYF.

CDR3 nucleotide sequence: TGTGCCACCCGTGAGGGAAGCGGGGGGCGGAATGAGCAGTTCTTC. Translation gives CATREGSGGRNEQFF. The chain has TRBV19 and TRBJ2-1; the match to TRBD2 covers 9 bases. The CDR3 is 15 residues long. The ends lost 10 bases at V and 7 bases at J; junction bases unmatched: 14. Germline assignment: CDR1 LNHDA and CDR2 SQIVND (reference sequence).

This clone has only a few counts. The genes are TRBV6-5 and TRBJ1-1, with D maybe TRBD1 (5 bases). Trimming took off 4 bases at V and 5 bases at J, with 14 bases between the two ends. The CDR3 has 14 residues. Germline V gene sequence: CDR1 MNHEY, CDR2 SVGAGI. The CDR3 loop reads CASSSYKGWTEAFF. CDR3 DNA: TGTGCCAGCAGTTCGTATAAGGGGTGGACTGAAGCTTTCTTT.

The CDR3, as DNA: TGTGCCAGCAGAGGACAGGGGGCAGCTAACTATGGCTACACCTTC. Translation gives CASRGQGAANYGYTF. The V call is TRBV6-1, the J call TRBJ1-2, with 11 bases lining up with TRBD1. The V gene's germline CDR1 is MNHNS and CDR2 SASEGT. Losses at the gene ends were 6 bases for V and 0 bases for J; bases not matched to a gene: 3. The CDR3 loop spans 15 amino acids.

V gene TRBV6-5 combines with J gene TRBJ1-1; 10 bases line up with TRBD1. This CDR3 is 13 amino acids long. The trim removed 6 bases at V and 10 bases at J, leaving 8 bases unmatched. CDR1 MNHEY and CDR2 SVGAGI come from the germline V gene. The CDR3 spells CASRPMDRGRAFF. In nucleotides, the CDR3 is TGTGCCAGCAGACCTATGGACAGGGGGAGAGCTTTCTTT.

This clone was observed once. This chain links TRBV14 with TRBJ2-3; 12 bases match TRBD2. This CDR3 has 17 amino acids. Per the germline V gene, CDR1 is SGHDN and CDR2 is FVKESK. J lost 2 bases, V lost 1 base, and 4 bases had no gene match. CDR3 bases: TGTGCCAGCAGCCAAGGACTAGCGGGAGCTAACACAGATACGCAGTATTTT. Protein sequence: CASSQGLAGANTDTQYF.

The gene calls are TRBV18 and TRBJ1-2; D is unresolved. Per germline, CDR1 KGHSH and CDR2 LQKENI. Between the trimmed V and J ends, which lost 0 bases and 4 bases, there was a span of 9 bases. The CDR3 contains 14 residues. CDR3: CASSPPPPSYGYTF. CDR3 DNA sequence: TGTGCCAGCTCACCACCTCCTCCCTCCTATGGCTACACCTTC.

V gene TRBV27 combines with J gene TRBJ2-3; possibly TRBD1 for D (6 bases). This CDR3 comprises 18 residues. V gave up 2 bases and J gave up 3 bases, with 21 bases separating them. Per the germline V gene, CDR1 is MNHEY and CDR2 is SMNVEV (reference sequence). CDR3 sequence (DNA): TGTGCCAGCAGTTTAAGTCGACAGGCCAGCATGGGAACAGATACGCAGTATTTT. Amino acid sequence: CASSLSRQASMGTDTQYF.

The chain is built from TRBV18 and TRBJ2-5; D is undetermined. Trimming removed 3 bases at V and 5 bases at J, with 10 bases between. The CDR3 extends over 13 amino acids. The V gene's germline CDR1 is KGHSH and CDR2 LQKENI. CDR3 loop: CASSPSVGETQYF. The CDR3 DNA is TGTGCCAGCTCACCGTCGGTCGGGGAGACCCAGTACTTC.

This chain connects TRBV19 to TRBJ2-1; tentatively, D is TRBD2 (5 bases). The V end lost 7 bases, the J end lost 0 bases, and 7 bases lay between the germline ends. The CDR3 covers 13 residues. Germline-derived CDR1 and CDR2 are LNHDA and SQIVND (reference sequence). CDR3 loop: CASMGSSYNEQFF. The CDR3 DNA follows: TGTGCCAGTATGGGGAGCTCCTACAATGAGCAGTTCTTC. The full variable domain, with the rest looked up from reference TRBV19 and TRBJ2-1, is DGGITQSPKYLFRKEGQNVTLSCEQNLNHDAMYWYRQDPGQGLRLIYYSQIVNDFQKGDIAEGYSVSREKKESFPLTVTSAQKNPTAFYLCASMGSSYNEQFFGPGTRLTVL.

The chain couples TRBV7-6 to TRBJ1-2, with 7 positions matching TRBD1. The CDR3 is 16 residues long. In germline, CDR1 is SGHVS, CDR2 FNYEAQ. Unmatched junction bases numbered 11, after V lost 1 base and J lost 6 bases. Here the CDR3 DNA reads TGTGCCAGCAGCTTAGGGAACAGGGGCGCCTCGGATGGCTACACCTTC. This gives the protein CASSLGNRGASDGYTF.

This chain joins TRBV5-4 and TRBJ2-7; TRBD1 aligns across 10 bases. Germline values: CDR1 SGHNT, CDR2 YYREEE (reference sequence). CDR3 length: 14 amino acids. V lost 3 bases to trimming and J lost 2 bases; unmatched junction nucleotides: 2. The CDR3 reads CASSWGQGTYEQYF. The CDR3 DNA is TGTGCCAGCAGCTGGGGACAGGGGACCTACGAGCAGTACTTC.

The V gene is TRBV15, the J gene TRBJ2-1, with D hard to call. Germline V lookup: CDR1 LNHNV, CDR2 YYDKDF (reference sequence). V dropped 1 base and J dropped 10 bases, with 11 bases sitting between them. The CDR3 extends over 13 amino acids. CDR3 amino acids: CATSRGRIAEQFF. The CDR3 DNA reads as TGTGCCACCAGCAGAGGCCGAATAGCAGAGCAGTTCTTC.

The rearrangement links TRBV5-1 to TRBJ1-6; the match to TRBD1 covers 8 bases. V was clipped by 4 bases and J by 7 bases; unmatched bases: 4. CDR1 SGHRS and CDR2 YFSETQ come from the germline V gene. CDR3 length equals 14 residues. CDR3 amino acids: CASSPRDRNSPLHF. CDR3 DNA: TGCGCCAGCAGCCCCCGGGACAGGAATTCACCCCTCCACTTT.

This clone was recorded once. This chain connects TRBV11-2 to TRBJ1-2; TRBD1 matches at 7 bases. The CDR3 runs 18 residues. Losses at the gene ends were 3 bases for V and 2 bases for J; bases not matched to a gene: 15. The germline V gene has CDR1 SGHAT and CDR2 FQNNGV. In nucleotides, the CDR3 is TGTGCCAGCAGCTTCGCACTGGACAGGCCCGGGCGGAACTATGGCTACACCTTC. The encoded protein is CASSFALDRPGRNYGYTF.

V usage is TRBV7-3 and J usage is TRBJ1-2; TRBD1 aligns across 11 bases. The germline gives CDR1 SGHTA, CDR2 FQGTGA. The CDR3 length is 13 residues. J lost 7 bases, V lost 5 bases, and 3 bases had no gene match. The CDR3 nucleotides are TGTGCCAGCAGCAAGGGACAGGGGGTTGGCTACACCTTC. Translating it yields CASSKGQGVGYTF.

This clone was recorded once. The chain joins TRBV2 to TRBJ1-5; D possibly corresponds to TRBD1 (6 bases). This CDR3 contains 14 residues. Trimming took off 6 bases at V and 6 bases at J, with 15 bases between the two ends. Germline V lookup: CDR1 SNHLY, CDR2 FYNNEI. The CDR3, as DNA: TGTGCCAGCAGACTGGACAGCCTGTTTCAGCCCCAGCATTTT. Translation gives CASRLDSLFQPQHF.

This chain connects TRBV7-2 to TRBJ1-5; D is possibly TRBD1 (5 bases). Germline-derived CDR1 and CDR2 are SGHTA and FQGNSA. The V gene lost 6 bases and the J gene lost 6 bases, with 12 bases spanning the gap. CDR3 length: 13 residues. CDR3 protein: CASRGGVGQPQHF. CDR3 nucleotides: TGTGCCAGCAGGGGAGGGGTTGGTCAGCCCCAGCATTTT.

The chain recombines TRBV6-5 with TRBJ2-2, with D tentatively TRBD2 (6 bases). Trimming shortened V by 8 bases and J by 3 bases, and 7 bases separated the two germline ends. The CDR3 contains 12 residues. Germline lookup yields CDR1 MNHEY and CDR2 SVGAGI. CDR3 loop: CASGGYTGELFF. The CDR3 nucleotides are TGTGCCAGCGGGGGGTACACCGGGGAGCTGTTTTTT.

The chain joins TRBV7-9 to TRBJ2-3, with 7 bases aligning to TRBD2. In germline, CDR1 is SEHNR, CDR2 FQNEAQ (reference sequence). J gave up 2 bases and V 11 bases, and 4 bases lay outside the gene matches. CDR3 length: 12 residues. The DNA for the CDR3 is TGTGCCGGAGCGGGGATCACAGATACGCAGTATTTT. Its protein product is CAGAGITDTQYF.

The chain uses TRBV5-1 and TRBJ2-1; 11 nucleotides match TRBD2. V lost 3 bases, J lost 4 bases, and 6 bases stayed unmatched. The CDR3 is 16 residues long. Germline assignment: CDR1 SGHRS and CDR2 YFSETQ. Here the CDR3 reads CASSSRTSGQYNEQFF. CDR3 sequence (DNA): TGCGCCAGCAGCTCGAGGACTAGCGGGCAGTACAATGAGCAGTTCTTC.